This entry lists 27 T cell receptor beta chains sequenced from one sample in a study of beta chain features in type 1 diabetes. Overall study results and limits: For Type 1 diabetes patients, all four CD4+ subsets carried TCRB CDR3s that were moderately but significantly shorter.

Antigens for these TCRs are unknown. The isolated RNA, all of it, was reverse transcribed, so expressed TCRB transcripts were what got sequenced. Method: immunoSEQ multiplex PCR; TCRdb's copy keeps in-frame clones and lacks some. This sample has 130,000 or so clones; approximately 9% occur once, and the top ten carry around 0.75%. The sequenced sample was central memory CD4+ T cells from blood. The receptors here all came from a man aged 25-45 years with type 1 diabetes.

J is TRBJ2-5 and V is TRBV5-1; D possibly corresponds to TRBD2 (6 bases). The length of the CDR3 is 14 residues. V dropped 0 bases and J dropped 7 bases, with 13 bases sitting between them. CDR1 SGHRS and CDR2 YFSETQ come from the germline V gene. In nucleotides, the CDR3 is TGCGCCAGCAGCTTGGATCCGGGGGAAGGGACCCAGTACTTC. Translated, it gives CASSLDPGEGTQYF.

This clone was seen a few times. J is TRBJ1-4 and V is TRBV4-1, with 8 bases matching TRBD1. After removal of 4 bases from V and 7 bases from J, the junction contained 11 bases not matched to a gene. Germline values: CDR1 MGHRA, CDR2 YSYEKL. The CDR3 consists of 16 residues. The CDR3 spells CASSRLRGLGAEKLFF. The CDR3 nucleotides read TGCGCCAGCAGCCGGCTCAGGGGGCTGGGGGCTGAAAAACTGTTTTTT.

This clone has only a few counts. The CDR3, as DNA: TGTGCCAGCTCACCAATAGTGACAGCCCCGAACTCTGGGGCCAACGTCCTGACTTTC. Protein: CASSPIVTAPNSGANVLTF. The chain has TRBV18 and TRBJ2-6; TRBD1 might be the D (5 bases). The CDR3 runs to 19 residues. Trimming took off 2 bases at V and 0 bases at J, with 17 bases between the two ends. Germline V gives CDR1 KGHSH, CDR2 LQKENI.

This clone has just a few counts. The rearrangement joins TRBV19 to TRBJ2-7; a possible D gene is TRBD1 (5 bases). V lost 4 bases, J lost 5 bases, and 12 bases lay in between. CDR3 length: 13 residues. Germline lookup yields CDR1 LNHDA and CDR2 SQIVND (reference sequence). CDR3 bases: TGTGCCAGTAGTAAAGCCAGGGTCCACGAGCAGTACTTC. Its protein product is CASSKARVHEQYF.

This clone was recorded many times. This sequence joins TRBV29-1 and TRBJ1-5; D call uncertain. Germline V gives CDR1 SQVTM, CDR2 ANQGSEA. V lost 7 bases and J 0 bases, leaving 16 bases between the germline ends. CDR3 length: 15 amino acids. The CDR3 coding sequence is TGCAGCGCTGGGATGGGGAGCTATAGCAATCAGCCCCAGCATTTT. It encodes CSAGMGSYSNQPQHF. Full variable domain (missing parts from reference TRBV29-1 and TRBJ1-5): SAVISQKPSRDICQRGTSLTIQCQVDSQVTMMFWYRQQPGQSLTLIATANQGSEATYESGFVIDKFPISRPNLTFSTLTVSNMSPEDSSIYLCSAGMGSYSNQPQHFGDGTRLSIL.

The J gene is TRBJ2-5, the V gene TRBV19; 7 bases agree with TRBD1. Germline V lookup: CDR1 LNHDA, CDR2 SQIVND (reference sequence). Losses at the gene ends were 5 bases for V and 5 bases for J; bases not matched to a gene: 11. CDR3 size: 15 residues. CDR3 loop: CASSPTEGASETQYF. CDR3 coding DNA: TGTGCCAGTAGTCCCACAGAGGGGGCCTCTGAGACCCAGTACTTC.

In its sample, this clone was seen a few times. The chain has TRBV10-3 and TRBJ2-3, with 9 bases fitting TRBD2. After removal of 6 bases from V and 2 bases from J, the junction contained 9 bases not matched to a gene. The length of the CDR3 is 16 residues. CDR1 and CDR2 from the germline V gene are ENHRY and SYGVKD. CDR3 sequence: CAISRRAGGSTDTQYF. Written as DNA, the CDR3 is TGTGCCATCAGCCGTCGGGCGGGGGGGTCCACAGATACGCAGTATTTT.

The chain couples TRBV28 to TRBJ1-5, with 9 nucleotides matching TRBD1. J lost 13 bases, V lost 6 bases, and 13 bases had no gene match. The germline CDR1 and CDR2 sequences are MDHEN and SYDVKM. The CDR3 loop spans 14 amino acids. CDR3 in DNA: TGTGCCAGCAGCACCGGGACAGGGACCCTGCCACAGCATTTT. Protein: CASSTGTGTLPQHF.

There are a few counts of this clone. The chain carries TRBV28 and TRBJ1-1; 8 nucleotides match TRBD1. The CDR3 length is 15 residues. The J segment lost 1 base and the V segment lost 5 bases, leaving 6 bases of the junction unmatched. Germline V CDR1 and CDR2: MDHEN, SYDVKM. CDR3 region: CASSRTGTGNTEAFF. The DNA of the CDR3 is TGTGCCAGCAGTCGGACCGGGACAGGGAACACTGAAGCTTTCTTT.

This clone was seen a handful of times. The gene calls are TRBV7-6 and TRBJ1-1, with 7 bases fitting TRBD1. The germline V gene encodes CDR1 SGHVS and CDR2 FNYEAQ. The length of the CDR3 is 14 residues. Trimming took 5 bases from V and 4 from J; bases not matched to a gene: 7. The CDR3 spells CASSPGTAGTEAFF. In DNA form, the CDR3 reads TGTGCCAGCAGCCCAGGGACAGCAGGCACTGAAGCTTTCTTT.

The chain recombines TRBV5-4 with TRBJ2-7; 9 positions agree with TRBD1. Germline V lookup: CDR1 SGHNT, CDR2 YYREEE (reference sequence). The CDR3 spans 15 residues. The V gene end was trimmed by 4 bases and the J gene end by 6 bases; junction bases not matched to a gene: 11. The CDR3 DNA reads TGTGCCAGCAGCCGGGGACAGGGCGGACTCAGCGAGCAGTACTTC. Translating it yields CASSRGQGGLSEQYF.

The J gene is TRBJ1-2, the V gene TRBV15; D unresolved. The germline CDR1 and CDR2 sequences are LNHNV and YYDKDF (reference sequence). CDR3 length: 13 amino acids. Deletions cut 0 bases from V and 8 bases from J, with 10 bases between. The CDR3 DNA sequence: TGTGCCACCAGCAGAGATCCCGGGGAGGGCTACACCTTC. Its translation is CATSRDPGEGYTF.

The table lists this clone with a few counts. The rearrangement joins TRBV30 to TRBJ2-7; 9 bases are a match to TRBD2. This CDR3 is 15 amino acids long. V was pared by 3 bases and J by 6 bases, with 12 bases of the junction left unmatched. Germline V CDR1 and CDR2: GTSNPN, SVGIG (reference sequence). In nucleotides, the CDR3 is TGTGCCTGGAGCTCCCTAGGACTAGCGAATTCCGAGCAGTACTTC. It codes for CAWSSLGLANSEQYF.

The V gene is TRBV29-1, the J gene TRBJ1-1, with TRBD1 matching over 8 bases. Trimming at V came to 4 bases and at J to 1 base, leaving 2 bases not matched to a gene. Germline V gene lookup returns CDR1 SQVTM and CDR2 ANQGSEA. There are 13 residues in the CDR3. CDR3 sequence: CSVGQGRNTEAFF. CDR3 in DNA: TGCAGCGTTGGACAGGGGCGGAACACTGAAGCTTTCTTT.

The genes are TRBV7-2 and TRBJ1-6; D is uncertain. The CDR3 is 14 residues long. Trimming took off 1 base at V and 4 bases at J, with 5 bases between the two ends. Germline values: CDR1 SGHTA, CDR2 FQGNSA. CDR3 protein: CASSLEQYNSPLHF. DNA for the CDR3: TGTGCCAGCAGCTTAGAACAGTATAATTCACCCCTCCACTTT.

In this sample, this clone turned up a few times. V usage is TRBV7-2 and J usage is TRBJ1-6; 7 nucleotides agree with TRBD1. The CDR3 extends over 15 amino acids. J was trimmed by 10 bases and V by 1 base; bases with no gene match: 7. The germline V gene encodes CDR1 SGHTA and CDR2 FQGNSA. CDR3 nucleotide sequence: TGTGCCAGCAGCTTAGGACAGGGTCGGTTCTCACCCCTCCACTTT. It is translated as CASSLGQGRFSPLHF. The full variable domain, rest sourced from reference TRBV7-2 and TRBJ1-6, is GAGVSQSPSNKVTEKGKDVELRCDPISGHTALYWYRQSLGQGLEFLIYFQGNSAPDKSGLPSDRFSAERTGGSVSTLTIQRTQQEDSAVYLCASSLGQGRFSPLHFGNGTRLTVT.

This clone was observed a handful of times. The chain links TRBV10-3 to TRBJ1-5, with D uncertain. The CDR3 sequence is 15 residues long. In germline, CDR1 is ENHRY, CDR2 SYGVKD. V lost 3 bases, J lost 0 bases, and 9 bases lay in between. Written as DNA, the CDR3 is TGTGCCATCAGTGACAGCGGATTTAGCAATCAGCCCCAGCATTTT. It encodes CAISDSGFSNQPQHF.

As regards this clone: With only one base between it and a far larger clone, this is likely a read error. The sample has other DNA sequences that encode this CDR3 too. The chain joins TRBV7-2 to TRBJ2-1; 8 bases are a match to TRBD2. V lost 5 bases and J lost 0; bases outside the gene matches: 9. CDR1 SGHTA and CDR2 FQGNSA come from the germline V gene. This CDR3 is built from 17 residues. The CDR3 is CASSQVIAGSSYNEQFF. The CDR3 DNA follows: TGTGCCAGCAGCCAAGTGATAGCGGGGAGCTCCTACAATGAGCAGTTCTTC.

This clone occurred a few times. The CDR3 reads CASSGPGLAGVFDEQYF. CDR3 nucleotides: TGTGCCAGCAGCGGACCGGGACTAGCGGGGGTCTTTGACGAGCAGTACTTC. The V gene is TRBV2, the J gene TRBJ2-7; 14 bases align to TRBD2. V shed 6 bases, J shed 5 bases, and the junction held 12 bases outside the gene matches. CDR3 size: 17 residues. In germline, CDR1 is SNHLY, CDR2 FYNNEI.

About this clone itself: Other DNA sequences of this sample code for an identical CDR3. The chain couples TRBV7-9 to TRBJ1-2; D is possibly TRBD1 (5 bases). V lost 5 bases and J lost 3, with 13 bases in between. Germline CDR1 is SEHNR and CDR2 is FQNEAQ (reference sequence). The CDR3 has 14 amino acids. The CDR3 sequence is CASSPGTGDYGYTF. As DNA, the CDR3 is TGTGCCAGCAGCCCCGGGACGGGAGACTATGGCTACACCTTC.

This clone was seen only a few times. The chain has TRBV19 and TRBJ1-6; 7 bases map to TRBD1. This CDR3 has 14 residues. CDR1 LNHDA and CDR2 SQIVND come from the germline V gene (reference sequence). The junction had 9 bases not matched to a gene; V was cut back by 2 bases and J by 14 bases. CDR3 in amino acids: CASSIQGSQGALHF. CDR3 in DNA: TGTGCCAGTAGTATACAGGGCTCCCAGGGGGCCCTCCACTTT.

This clone showed up just a few times. The chain uses TRBV29-1 and TRBJ2-7, with 10 bases aligning to TRBD2. Germline CDR1 and CDR2: SQVTM and ANQGSEA. With 7 bases clipped from V and 4 bases from J, the junction kept 10 bases outside the gene matches. The CDR3 is made up of 14 amino acids. The CDR3 region has the DNA TGCAGCGCCCAAGGGCTAGCGGGAGCTTACGAGCAGTACTTC. It is translated as CSAQGLAGAYEQYF.

Only a few counts were recorded for this clone. V and J are TRBV4-3 and TRBJ1-6; perhaps TRBD1 as D (5 bases). CDR3 length equals 16 residues. V was cut by 4 bases and J by 2 bases, with 12 bases left in between. Germline CDR1 and CDR2: LGHNA and YSLEER. The CDR3 protein is CASSLIRGTYNSPLHF. DNA for the CDR3: TGCGCCAGCAGCCTCATTCGGGGGACCTATAATTCACCCCTCCACTTT.

This clone was found a few times. CDR3 loop: CSVQPGGFNEQFF. The DNA for the CDR3 is TGCAGCGTTCAGCCAGGGGGATTTAATGAGCAGTTCTTC. This chain links TRBV29-1 with TRBJ2-1; TRBD1 matches at 7 bases. CDR3 length: 13 residues. V lost 5 bases to trimming and J lost 7 bases; unmatched junction nucleotides: 8. Germline V gene sequence: CDR1 SQVTM, CDR2 ANQGSEA.

This clone was seen only a few times. The chain carries TRBV30 and TRBJ1-5; no reliable D call. V dropped 0 bases and J dropped 5 bases, with 14 bases sitting between them. The CDR3 has 15 amino acids. Germline V gene lookup returns CDR1 GTSNPN and CDR2 SVGIG (reference sequence). CDR3 coding DNA: TGTGCCTGGAGTGTAAACTCCGGGAGATATCAGCCCCAGCATTTT. It translates to CAWSVNSGRYQPQHF.

The table lists this clone with a few counts. The V gene is TRBV7-2, the J gene TRBJ2-5, with 8 bases lining up with TRBD2. J lost 1 base, V lost 10 bases, and 11 bases had no gene match. The CDR3 is 15 amino acids. Germline assignment: CDR1 SGHTA and CDR2 FQGNSA. Written as DNA, the CDR3 is TGTGCCATTTCCAGACGGACTAGCTCCCAAGAGACCCAGTACTTC. It encodes CAISRRTSSQETQYF.

This clone showed up just a few times. The genes are TRBV5-6 and TRBJ1-2; TRBD1 is a possible D gene (6 bases). The ends were cut back, 2 bases at V and 8 bases at J, with 10 bases in the middle. Germline CDR1 reads SGHDT; CDR2 reads YYEEEE. This CDR3 has 12 amino acids. CDR3: CASSLYREGYTF. The CDR3 DNA reads as TGTGCCAGCAGCTTATACAGGGAAGGCTACACCTTC. Together with reference TRBV5-6 and TRBJ1-2, the CDR3 gives the full variable domain: DAGVTQSPTHLIKTRGQQVTLRCSPKSGHDTVSWYQQALGQGPQFIFQYYEEEERQRGNFPDRFSGHQFPNYSSELNVNALLLGDSALYLCASSLYREGYTFGSGTRLTVV.